Listed below are T cell receptor beta chains from one sample, sequenced in a study of control samples from healthy donors and cancer patients. Profiling relied on immunoSEQ multiplex PCR, and the TCRdb table lists in-frame clones only, not all of them. The table lists 80,000 or so clones, roughly 89% of them singletons. What was sequenced was blood. These receptors all stem from a man aged 50 to 60 in good health. Each CDR3 is given with its conserved first and last residue. D genes are given only for firm matches. Where a row states a size, it is once, few, many or the class of an expanded clone; other rows omit it.

d_call	v_call	j_call	clone_size	cdr3_aa	cdr3_nt
NA	TRBV9	TRBJ2-5	NA	CASSFRGAGGRETQYF	TGTGCCAGCAGCTTTCGGGGGGCAGGGGGGCGAGAGACCCAGTACTTC
NA	TRBV3-1/TRBV3-2	TRBJ2-3	NA	CASSQDLGLGAQYF	TGTGCCAGCAGCCAAGATCTAGGGCTAGGCGCGCAGTATTTT
TRBD2	TRBV5-1	TRBJ2-3	once	CASSLVSGGHTDTQYF	TGCGCCAGCAGCTTGGTTAGCGGGGGCCACACAGATACGCAGTATTTT
TRBD1	TRBV19	TRBJ2-3	NA	CASKATGAADTQYF	TGTGCCAGTAAGGCGACAGGGGCCGCAGATACGCAGTATTTT
NA	TRBV5-4	TRBJ1-1	NA	CASNTGGAPLDTEAFF	TGTGCCAGCAACACCGGGGGCGCCCCGTTGGACACTGAAGCTTTCTTT
NA	TRBV19	TRBJ1-5	NA	CASIGGYRDQPQHF	TGTGCCAGTATAGGGGGTTACAGGGATCAGCCCCAGCATTTT
NA	TRBV6-6	TRBJ1-1	NA	CASSQTVNTEAFF	TGTGCCAGCAGTCAGACAGTAAACACTGAAGCTTTCTTT
TRBD1	TRBV28	TRBJ1-3	NA	CASSLAGQGFTSGNTIYF	TGTGCCAGCAGTTTAGCGGGACAGGGGTTTACGTCTGGAAACACCATATATTTT
TRBD1	TRBV19	TRBJ1-3	NA	CASSRTGGAVSGNTIYF	TGTGCCAGTAGTAGGACAGGGGGCGCAGTATCCGGAAACACCATATATTTT
TRBD1	TRBV7-9	TRBJ1-3	NA	CASSLTGSGNTIYF	TGTGCCAGCAGCTTGACAGGGAGCGGAAACACCATATATTTT